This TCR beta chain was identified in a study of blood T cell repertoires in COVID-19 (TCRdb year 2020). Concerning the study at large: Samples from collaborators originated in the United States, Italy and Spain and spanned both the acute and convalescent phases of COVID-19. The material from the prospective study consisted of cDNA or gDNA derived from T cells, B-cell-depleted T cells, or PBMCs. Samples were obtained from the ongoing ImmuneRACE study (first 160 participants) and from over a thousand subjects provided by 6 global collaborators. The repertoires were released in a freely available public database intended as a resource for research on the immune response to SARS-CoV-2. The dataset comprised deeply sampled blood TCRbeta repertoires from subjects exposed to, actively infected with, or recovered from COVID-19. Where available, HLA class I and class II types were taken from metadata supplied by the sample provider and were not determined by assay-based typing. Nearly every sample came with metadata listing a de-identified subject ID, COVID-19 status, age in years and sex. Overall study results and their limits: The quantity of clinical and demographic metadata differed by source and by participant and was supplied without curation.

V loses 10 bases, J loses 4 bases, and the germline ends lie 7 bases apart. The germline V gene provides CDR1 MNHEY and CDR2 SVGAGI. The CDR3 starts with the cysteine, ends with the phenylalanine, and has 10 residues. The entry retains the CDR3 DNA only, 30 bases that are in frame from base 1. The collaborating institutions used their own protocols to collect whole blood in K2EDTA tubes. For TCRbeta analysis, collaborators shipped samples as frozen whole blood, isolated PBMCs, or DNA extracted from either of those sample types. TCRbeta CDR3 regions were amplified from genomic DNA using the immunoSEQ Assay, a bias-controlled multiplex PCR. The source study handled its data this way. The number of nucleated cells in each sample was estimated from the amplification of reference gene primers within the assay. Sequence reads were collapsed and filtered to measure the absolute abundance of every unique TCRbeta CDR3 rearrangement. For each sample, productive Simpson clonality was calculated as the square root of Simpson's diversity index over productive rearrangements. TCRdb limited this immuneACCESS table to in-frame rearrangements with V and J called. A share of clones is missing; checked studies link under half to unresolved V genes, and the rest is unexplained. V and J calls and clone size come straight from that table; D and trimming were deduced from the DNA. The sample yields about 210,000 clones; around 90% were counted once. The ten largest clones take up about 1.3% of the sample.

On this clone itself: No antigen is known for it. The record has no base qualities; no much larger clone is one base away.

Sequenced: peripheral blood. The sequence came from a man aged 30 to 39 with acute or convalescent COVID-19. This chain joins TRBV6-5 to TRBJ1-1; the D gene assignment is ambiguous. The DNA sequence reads TGTGCCATTTCTCCCACTGAAGCTTTCTTT. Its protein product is CAISPTEAFF.